This T cell receptor (beta chain) was identified during a study of CD8 T cells in ankylosing spondylitis. Whole-study results and caveats: Several highly homologous variants made up a TCR beta motif, and this motif appeared characteristic of ankylosing spondylitis blood.

TCRdb ran MiXCR on the 5' RACE reads and lists one entry per CDR3 protein. Of some 330,000 distinct CDR3 sequences listed, 7.5% to 9% are singletons. This clonotype has at least ten counts. Its antigen is undetermined. V lost 7 bases to trimming and J lost 5 bases; unmatched junction nucleotides: 5. Germline lookup yields CDR1 SQVTM and CDR2 ANQGSEA. The CDR3 sequence is 13 residues long. The receptor comes from a male donor with ankylosing spondylitis. This chain uses TRBV29-1 with TRBJ2-1; 10 nucleotides align to TRBD2. Sequences were obtained from blood, either unsorted or a sorted T cell fraction (not recorded which). CDR3: CSAGLAANNEQFF. CDR3 sequence (DNA): TGCAGCGCCGGACTAGCGGCGAACAATGAGCAGTTCTTC.